Below, 5 T cell receptor beta chains from the same sample are listed, as sequenced in a study of shared clonotypes between healthy human individuals. Profiling relied on immunoSEQ multiplex PCR, and the TCRdb table lists in-frame clones only, not all of them. This sample has over a million clones, with roughly 96% found just once. Sequenced input: naive CD4+ T cells sorted from blood. Subset: CD45RA+ positively selected. The receptors originated from a man aged 25-45 years in good health.

The chain employs TRBV6-1 and TRBJ1-2; D is unclear. The V end was cut by 6 bases, the J end by 5 bases, with 13 bases between. The CDR3 runs 13 residues. Germline values: CDR1 MNHNS, CDR2 SASEGT. Here the CDR3 DNA reads TGTGCCAGCAGCCTAAAGTACGAATATGGCTACACCTTC. Protein product: CASSLKYEYGYTF.

The rearrangement uses TRBV5-1 and TRBJ2-2, with D perhaps matching TRBD2 (6 bases). V was shortened by 2 bases and J by 3 bases, with 14 bases between the two germline ends. Germline CDR1 SGHRS, CDR2 YFSETQ. The CDR3 contains 16 residues. CDR3 sequence (DNA): TGCGCCAGCAGCTTTACCATCTCGGGGGACACCGGGGAGCTGTTTTTT. As protein: CASSFTISGDTGELFF.

This chain links TRBV5-6 with TRBJ2-2, with TRBD2 as a possible D gene (6 bases). The CDR3 runs 16 residues. The V end lost 0 bases, the J end lost 6 bases, and 15 bases lay between the germline ends. Germline V lookup: CDR1 SGHDT, CDR2 YYEEEE. DNA for the CDR3: TGTGCCAGCAGCTTGGGGTATGGATTAGCGGCCGGGGAGCTGTTTTTT. This gives the protein CASSLGYGLAAGELFF.

With respect to this clone: In the same sample, other DNA sequences code for this CDR3. The J gene is TRBJ2-7, the V gene TRBV11-2; D is possibly TRBD1 (6 bases). The CDR3 runs to 13 residues. V was shortened by 5 bases and J by 2 bases, with 10 bases between the two germline ends. Germline V gene sequence: CDR1 SGHAT, CDR2 FQNNGV. CDR3 protein: CASSRGQTYEQYF. CDR3 bases: TGTGCCAGCAGCCGCGGACAGACCTACGAGCAGTACTTC.

The rearrangement uses TRBV5-1 and TRBJ2-1; 7 bases map to TRBD1. From germline, CDR1 is SGHRS and CDR2 YFSETQ. The length of the CDR3 is 16 residues. Losses at the gene ends were 0 bases for V and 4 bases for J; bases not matched to a gene: 7. The CDR3 reads CASSLAGAGGYNEQFF. The CDR3 DNA reads as TGCGCCAGCAGCTTGGCCGGGGCAGGGGGTTACAATGAGCAGTTCTTC.